This entry lists 20 T cell receptor beta chains sequenced from one sample in a study of blood T cell repertoires in COVID-19. Libraries were prepared by immunoSEQ multiplex PCR; TCRdb keeps only in-frame clonotypes and omits some of them. In the table there are under 200,000 clones, roughly 85% of which are singletons. The sequenced sample was peripheral blood. Every receptor here comes from a woman aged 80 or over with acute or convalescent COVID-19.

CDR3 sequence: CASSLVGAGGEQPQHF. For the CDR3, the DNA is TGTGCCAGCAGCTTAGTAGGGGCAGGGGGAGAACAGCCCCAGCATTTT. The chain has TRBV7-2 and TRBJ1-5; the match to TRBD1 covers 7 bases. This CDR3 has 16 amino acids. CDR1 and CDR2 (germline): SGHTA, FQGNSA. The junction had 10 bases not matched to a gene; V was cut back by 1 base and J by 7 bases.

CDR3 sequence (DNA): TGTGCCACCAGTGGGGCAGGGCCCACAGATACGCAGTATTTT. This gives the protein CATSGAGPTDTQYF. This chain uses TRBV24-1 with TRBJ2-3; weak D call: TRBD1 (5 bases). CDR3 length: 14 residues. Germline V gene lookup returns CDR1 KGHDR and CDR2 SFDVKD. The V end was cut by 5 bases, the J end by 2 bases, with 10 bases between.

The chain joins TRBV19 to TRBJ1-1; 9 nucleotides align to TRBD1. Germline V CDR1 and CDR2: LNHDA, SQIVND (reference sequence). The ends lost 2 bases at V and 3 bases at J; junction bases unmatched: 7. There are 16 residues in the CDR3. In nucleotides, the CDR3 is TGTGCCAGTAGTATACTCGCGGGACAGGGACACACTGAAGCTTTCTTT. Translated: CASSILAGQGHTEAFF.

V gene TRBV4-1 combines with J gene TRBJ2-2; no definite D call. V lost 5 bases, J lost 6 bases, and 13 bases lay in between. CDR3 length equals 14 residues. Germline-derived CDR1 and CDR2 are MGHRA and YSYEKL. The CDR3 DNA reads as TGCGCCAGCAGCTTCAGAGGTGCCGCCGGGGAGCTGTTTTTT. Translating gives CASSFRGAAGELFF.

This clone was detected a few times. The J gene is TRBJ2-2, the V gene TRBV12-3 or TRBV12-4; D gene unclear. Deletions cut 2 bases from V and 2 bases from J, with 3 bases between. This CDR3 comprises 13 residues. CDR3: CASSLSNTGELFF. Here the CDR3 DNA reads TGTGCCAGCAGTTTATCTAACACCGGGGAGCTGTTTTTT.

This chain links TRBV6-2 or TRBV6-3 with TRBJ2-2; D remains ambiguous. This CDR3 spans 15 amino acids. Germline loops: CDR1 MNHEY, CDR2 SVGEGT. Trimming took 2 bases from V and 0 from J, leaving 7 bases between them. The CDR3 protein is CASSYGGPNTGELFF. CDR3 DNA: TGTGCCAGCAGTTACGGCGGCCCGAACACCGGGGAGCTGTTTTTT.

The chain links TRBV6-5 to TRBJ1-6; 7 positions agree with TRBD1. The V and J ends lost 6 bases and 9 bases, in that order; junction bases with no gene match: 8. This CDR3 contains 14 residues. Germline V CDR1 and CDR2: MNHEY, SVGAGI. DNA of the CDR3: TGTGCCAGCAGCTCCCCACAGGGGCGTTCACCCCTCCACTTT. This encodes CASSSPQGRSPLHF.

The CDR3 region has the DNA TGTGCCAGCAGTTTAAGGGGGGGTGGCACCGGGGAGCTGTTTTTT. Encoded protein: CASSLRGGGTGELFF. The rearrangement joins TRBV27 to TRBJ2-2; tentatively, D is TRBD2 (7 bases). Germline V gene data show CDR1 as MNHEY and CDR2 as SMNVEV (reference sequence). The CDR3 extends over 15 amino acids. V was cut by 2 bases and J by 4 bases, with 11 bases left in between.

This clone was counted a few times. The junction differs from germline at one of its ends, possibly a read error. This chain joins TRBV7-9 and TRBJ1-2; TRBD1 is a possible D gene (6 bases). The CDR3 spans 13 residues. Germline-derived CDR1 and CDR2 are SEHNR and FQNEAQ (reference sequence). CDR3 DNA: TGTGCCAGCACCTTACCAGGGGCGGTTGGCTACACCTTC. Translated: CASTLPGAVGYTF. The full variable domain, in which reference TRBV7-9 and TRBJ1-2 provide the parts outside the CDR3, is DTGVSQNPRHKITKRGQNVTFRCDPISEHNRLYWYRQTLGQGPEFLTYFQNEAQLEKSRLLSDRFSAERPKGSFSTLEIQRTEQGDSAMYLCASTLPGAVGYTFGSGTRLTVV.

The chain is built from TRBV19 and TRBJ1-1; D unclear. The CDR3 is made up of 15 amino acids. Trimming pared 5 bases from V and 0 bases from J, leaving 13 bases between. Germline CDR1 LNHDA, CDR2 SQIVND (reference sequence). As DNA, the CDR3 is TGTGCCAGTAGTGCTAATGGACTCCTGAACACTGAAGCTTTCTTT. Its protein is CASSANGLLNTEAFF.

This chain joins TRBV29-1 and TRBJ2-3; 8 nucleotides agree with TRBD2. The germline CDR1 and CDR2 sequences are SQVTM and ANQGSEA. V gave up 0 bases and J gave up 4 bases; unmatched junction bases: 6. The length of the CDR3 is 15 residues. For the CDR3, the DNA is TGCAGCGTTGAAGAGGTCAGCGGGAGCCCAGATACGCAGTATTTT. Translating gives CSVEEVSGSPDTQYF.

The rearrangement links TRBV6-5 to TRBJ2-3; 10 bases are shared with TRBD2. Germline CDR1 reads MNHEY; CDR2 reads SVGAGI. After removal of 3 bases from V and 3 bases from J, the junction contained 6 bases not matched to a gene. CDR3 length: 16 residues. As DNA, the CDR3 is TGTGCCAGCAGTTATCTTGCTAGCGGGAGTACAGATACGCAGTATTTT. Protein: CASSYLASGSTDTQYF.

This chain uses TRBV6-1 with TRBJ2-5; 9 nucleotides line up with TRBD1. CDR1 is MNHNS and CDR2 is SASEGT in the germline V gene. The CDR3 sequence is 14 residues long. V dropped 4 bases and J dropped 5; count of bases not matched to a gene: 5. CDR3 in DNA: TGTGCCAGCAGTGTACAGGGGGCGAGGGAGACCCAGTACTTC. This gives the protein CASSVQGARETQYF.

The J gene is TRBJ2-7, the V gene TRBV12-1; TRBD1, the table's D call, lacks a check against the DNA. TRBV12-1 is shown as a pseudogene. The CDR3 spans 15 residues. CDR3 nucleotide sequence: TGTGCCAGCAGCCCCTGGACAGGGGGGTCCTACGAGCAGTACTTC. Its translation: CASSPWTGGSYEQYF.

The rearrangement uses TRBV7-8 and TRBJ2-7; TRBD1 matches 7 bases. This CDR3 is 13 amino acids long. V trimming: 1 base; J trimming: 5 bases; junction bases outside the gene matches: 2. Germline V gives CDR1 SGHVS, CDR2 FQNEAQ. CDR3 nucleotide sequence: TGTGCCAGCAGCTTAGTAGGGGGCCACGAGCAGTACTTC. Translation: CASSLVGGHEQYF.

This rearrangement joins TRBV27 to TRBJ2-2, with 9 bases that match TRBD1. This CDR3 contains 17 residues. Germline loops: CDR1 MNHEY, CDR2 SMNVEV (reference sequence). With V trimmed by 7 bases and J by 4 bases, 13 bases remained unmatched. Here the CDR3 DNA reads TGTGCCAGCACCAACTCGGGGGGACAGGGCTTCACCGGGGAGCTGTTTTTT. Translation gives CASTNSGGQGFTGELFF.

The sample holds one count of this clone. The chain uses TRBV5-1 and TRBJ2-1; 9 nucleotides match TRBD2. The V and J ends lost 0 bases and 5 bases, in that order; junction bases with no gene match: 6. Germline V gene sequence: CDR1 SGHRS, CDR2 YFSETQ. The CDR3 covers 16 residues. CDR3 sequence reads: CASSLEGTSNHNEQFF. The CDR3 region has the DNA TGCGCCAGCAGCTTGGAAGGGACTAGCAACCACAATGAGCAGTTCTTC. Based on the CDR3 plus reference TRBV5-1 and TRBJ2-1, the full variable domain is KAGVTQTPRYLIKTRGQQVTLSCSPISGHRSVSWYQQTPGQGLQFLFEYFSETQRNKGNFPGRFSGRQFSNSRSEMNVSTLELGDSALYLCASSLEGTSNHNEQFFGPGTRLTVL.

J is TRBJ2-1 and V is TRBV29-1; TRBD2 aligns across 10 bases. Losses at the gene ends were 6 bases for V and 2 bases for J; bases not matched to a gene: 1. The germline V gene encodes CDR1 SQVTM and CDR2 ANQGSEA. This CDR3 is 13 amino acids long. Here the CDR3 DNA reads TGCAGCGTCACTAGCGGGGCCTACAATGAGCAGTTCTTC. Amino acids: CSVTSGAYNEQFF.

This clone was counted a few times. The rearrangement uses TRBV10-3 and TRBJ2-7, with 7 bases identical to TRBD1. This CDR3 is 15 amino acids long. Germline CDR1 ENHRY, CDR2 SYGVKD. The V gene end was trimmed by 2 bases and the J gene end by 1 base; junction bases not matched to a gene: 5. The CDR3 region has the DNA TGTGCCATCAGTGAGCTGACAGGGAATTCCTACGAGCAGTACTTC. This sequence encodes CAISELTGNSYEQYF.

The chain has TRBV29-1 and TRBJ1-1, with 9 bases matching TRBD1. V lost 5 bases to trimming and J lost 5 bases; unmatched junction nucleotides: 9. Germline-derived CDR1 and CDR2 are SQVTM and ANQGSEA. The CDR3 is 14 residues long. In DNA, the CDR3 is TGCAGCGTTCACACACAGGGGGCAAGGACTGAAGCTTTCTTT. Translation gives CSVHTQGARTEAFF.